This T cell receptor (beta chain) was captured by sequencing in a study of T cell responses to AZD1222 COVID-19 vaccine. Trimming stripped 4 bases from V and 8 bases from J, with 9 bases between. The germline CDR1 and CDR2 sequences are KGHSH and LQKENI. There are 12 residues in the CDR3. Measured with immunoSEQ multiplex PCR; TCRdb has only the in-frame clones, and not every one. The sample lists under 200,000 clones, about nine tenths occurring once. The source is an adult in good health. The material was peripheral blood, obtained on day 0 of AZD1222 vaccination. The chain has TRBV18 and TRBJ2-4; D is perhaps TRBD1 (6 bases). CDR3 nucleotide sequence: TGTGCCAGCTCACGACAGGAGGACATTCAGTACTTC. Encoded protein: CASSRQEDIQYF.